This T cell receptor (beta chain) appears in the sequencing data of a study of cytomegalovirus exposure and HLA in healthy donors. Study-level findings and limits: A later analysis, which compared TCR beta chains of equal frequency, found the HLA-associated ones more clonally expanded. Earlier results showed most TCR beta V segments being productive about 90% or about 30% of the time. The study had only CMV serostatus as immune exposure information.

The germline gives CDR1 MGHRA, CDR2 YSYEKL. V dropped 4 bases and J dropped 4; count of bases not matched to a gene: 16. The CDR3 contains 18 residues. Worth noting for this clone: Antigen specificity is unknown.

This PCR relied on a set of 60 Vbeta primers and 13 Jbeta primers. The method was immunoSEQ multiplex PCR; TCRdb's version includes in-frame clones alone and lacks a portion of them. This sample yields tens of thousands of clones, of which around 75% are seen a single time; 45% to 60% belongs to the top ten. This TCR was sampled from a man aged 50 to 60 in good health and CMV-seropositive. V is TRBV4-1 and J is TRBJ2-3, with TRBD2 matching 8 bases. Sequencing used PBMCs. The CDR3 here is CASSRGAGGGQRADTQYF. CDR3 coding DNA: TGCGCCAGCAGCCGAGGGGCGGGGGGCGGTCAAAGGGCAGATACGCAGTATTTT.